This TCR beta chain was found in a study of T cell clonality in common variable immunodeficiency. General observations from the study: Reportedly, TCR beta sequences from common variable immunodeficiency showed fewer deletions and N-nucleotide insertions.

The CDR3 is 16 residues long. The V and J ends lost 4 bases and 6 bases, in that order; junction bases with no gene match: 10. Germline V gene data show CDR1 as SGHRS and CDR2 as YFSETQ. There are many counts of this clone. Its antigen is undetermined. With the read ending 3 residues before the CDR3 end, the germline J gene is used to fill in that end. The data were produced by immunoSEQ multiplex PCR, yet TCRdb's version contains in-frame clones alone and is incomplete. The sample holds about 43,000 clones, and no clone turns up only once. This TCR was recovered from a person between 18 and 70 years old in good health. The chain links TRBV5-1 to TRBJ2-1; 10 bases match TRBD2. The sequencing sample was made of peripheral blood mononuclear cells. Here the CDR3 reads CASSVVGQRGGNEQFF. The DNA read from the CDR3 is TGCGCCAGCAGCGTCGTTGGCCAGCGGGGGGGCAATGAG.